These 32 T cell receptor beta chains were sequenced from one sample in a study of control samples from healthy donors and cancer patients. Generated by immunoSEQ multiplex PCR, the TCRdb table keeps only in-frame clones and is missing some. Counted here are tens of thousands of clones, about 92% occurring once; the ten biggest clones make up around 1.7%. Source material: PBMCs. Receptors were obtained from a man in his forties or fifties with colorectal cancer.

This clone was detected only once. In nucleotides, the CDR3 is TGTGCCAGCTCACCTTCCGCAGGGGCCGAAAAACTGTTTTTT. Protein product: CASSPSAGAEKLFF. The J gene is TRBJ1-4, the V gene TRBV18, with D maybe TRBD1 (6 bases). Germline V gives CDR1 KGHSH, CDR2 LQKENI. The CDR3 is made up of 14 amino acids. V dropped 3 bases and J dropped 8 bases, with 13 bases sitting between them.

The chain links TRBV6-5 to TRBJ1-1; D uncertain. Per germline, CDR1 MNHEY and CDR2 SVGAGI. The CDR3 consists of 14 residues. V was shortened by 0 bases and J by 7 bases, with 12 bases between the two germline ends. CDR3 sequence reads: CASSYSGQALEAFF. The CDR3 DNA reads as TGTGCCAGCAGTTACTCTGGCCAGGCCCTTGAAGCTTTCTTT.

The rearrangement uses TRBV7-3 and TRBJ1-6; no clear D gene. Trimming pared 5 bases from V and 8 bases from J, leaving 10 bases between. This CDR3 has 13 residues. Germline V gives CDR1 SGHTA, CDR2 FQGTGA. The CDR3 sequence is CASSQRLDSPLHF. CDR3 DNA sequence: TGTGCCAGCAGCCAAAGGTTGGATTCACCCCTCCACTTT.

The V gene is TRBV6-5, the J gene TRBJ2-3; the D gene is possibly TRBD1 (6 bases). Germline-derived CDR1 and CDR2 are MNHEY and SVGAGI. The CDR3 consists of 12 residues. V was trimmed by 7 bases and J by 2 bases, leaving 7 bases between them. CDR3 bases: TGTGCCAGCAACAGGGCCACAGATACGCAGTATTTT. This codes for CASNRATDTQYF.

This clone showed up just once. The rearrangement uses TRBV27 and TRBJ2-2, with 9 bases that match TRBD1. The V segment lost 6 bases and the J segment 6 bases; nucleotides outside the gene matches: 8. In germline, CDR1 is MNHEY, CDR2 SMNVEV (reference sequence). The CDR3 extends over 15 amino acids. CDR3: CASRNRDRDSGELFF. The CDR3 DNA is TGTGCCAGCAGAAACCGGGACAGGGACTCCGGGGAGCTGTTTTTT.

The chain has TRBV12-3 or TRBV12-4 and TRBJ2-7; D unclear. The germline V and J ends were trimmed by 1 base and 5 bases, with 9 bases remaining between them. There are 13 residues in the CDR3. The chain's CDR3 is CASSLVRIDEQYF. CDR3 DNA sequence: TGTGCCAGCAGTTTAGTCCGTATTGACGAGCAGTACTTC.

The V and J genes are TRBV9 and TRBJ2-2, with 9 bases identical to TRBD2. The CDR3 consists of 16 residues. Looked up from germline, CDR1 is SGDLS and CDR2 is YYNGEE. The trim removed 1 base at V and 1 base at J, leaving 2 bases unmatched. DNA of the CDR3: TGTGCCAGCAGCGTATATAGCGGGAGGAACACCGGGGAGCTGTTTTTT. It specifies CASSVYSGRNTGELFF.

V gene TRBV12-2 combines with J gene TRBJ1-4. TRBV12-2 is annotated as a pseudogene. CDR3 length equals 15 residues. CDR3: CASKNPAGDNEKLFF. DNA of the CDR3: TGTGCAAGTAAAAACCCCGCGGGAGATAATGAAAAACTGTTTTTT.

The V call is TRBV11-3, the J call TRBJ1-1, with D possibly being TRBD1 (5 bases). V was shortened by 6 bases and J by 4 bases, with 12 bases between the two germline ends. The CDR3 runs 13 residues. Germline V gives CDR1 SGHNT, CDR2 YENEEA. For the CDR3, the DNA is TGTGCCAGCAGTCGGGACGGGGGCACTGAAGCTTTCTTT. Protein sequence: CASSRDGGTEAFF.

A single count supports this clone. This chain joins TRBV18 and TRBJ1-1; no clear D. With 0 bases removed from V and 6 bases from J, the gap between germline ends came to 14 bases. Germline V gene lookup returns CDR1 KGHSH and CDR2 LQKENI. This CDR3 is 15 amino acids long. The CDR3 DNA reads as TGTGCCAGCTCACCACCATTAGGGTCAAGCTCTGAAGCTTTCTTT. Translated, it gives CASSPPLGSSSEAFF.

CDR3 sequence: CASSEGTGGDTEAFF. CDR3 DNA sequence: TGTGCCAGCAGTGAAGGGACAGGGGGAGACACTGAAGCTTTCTTT. This chain joins TRBV2 and TRBJ1-1, with 10 nucleotides matching TRBD1. This CDR3 contains 15 residues. J was trimmed by 3 bases and V by 1 base; bases with no gene match: 2. CDR1 and CDR2 from the germline V gene are SNHLY and FYNNEI.

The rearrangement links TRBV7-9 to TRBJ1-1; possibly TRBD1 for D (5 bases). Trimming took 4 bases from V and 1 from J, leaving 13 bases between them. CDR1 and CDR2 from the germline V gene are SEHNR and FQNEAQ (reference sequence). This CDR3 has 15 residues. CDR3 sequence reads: CASSSPGRGNTEAFF. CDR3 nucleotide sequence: TGTGCCAGCAGCTCCCCAGGGCGGGGGAACACTGAAGCTTTCTTT.

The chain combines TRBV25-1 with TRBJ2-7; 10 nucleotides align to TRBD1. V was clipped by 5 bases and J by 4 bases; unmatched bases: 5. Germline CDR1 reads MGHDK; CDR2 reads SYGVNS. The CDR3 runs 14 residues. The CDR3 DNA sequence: TGTGCCAGCAGTCGGGACAGGGGATCGTACGAGCAGTACTTC. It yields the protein CASSRDRGSYEQYF.

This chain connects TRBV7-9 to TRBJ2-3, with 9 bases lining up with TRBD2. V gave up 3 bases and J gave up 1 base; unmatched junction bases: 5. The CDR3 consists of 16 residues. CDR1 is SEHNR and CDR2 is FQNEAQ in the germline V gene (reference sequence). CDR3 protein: CASSFSGGPGTDTQYF. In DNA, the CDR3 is TGTGCCAGCAGCTTTAGCGGGGGCCCAGGCACAGATACGCAGTATTTT.

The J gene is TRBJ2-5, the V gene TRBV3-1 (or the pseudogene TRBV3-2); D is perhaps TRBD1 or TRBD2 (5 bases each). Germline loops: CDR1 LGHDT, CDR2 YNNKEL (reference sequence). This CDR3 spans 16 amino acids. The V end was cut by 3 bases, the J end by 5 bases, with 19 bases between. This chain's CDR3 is CASSHNAGTWEETQYF. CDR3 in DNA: TGTGCCAGCAGCCACAATGCCGGGACCTGGGAGGAGACCCAGTACTTC.

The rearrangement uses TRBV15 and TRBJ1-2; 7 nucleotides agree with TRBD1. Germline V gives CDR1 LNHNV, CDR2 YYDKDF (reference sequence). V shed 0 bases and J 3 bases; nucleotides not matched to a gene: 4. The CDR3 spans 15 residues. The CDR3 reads CATSRDRGGYYGYTF. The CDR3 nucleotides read TGTGCCACCAGCAGAGACAGGGGGGGATACTATGGCTACACCTTC.

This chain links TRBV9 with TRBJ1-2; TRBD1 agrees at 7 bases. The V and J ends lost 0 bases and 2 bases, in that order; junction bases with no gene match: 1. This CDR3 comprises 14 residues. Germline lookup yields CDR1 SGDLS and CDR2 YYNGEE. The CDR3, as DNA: TGTGCCAGCAGCGTAGGGGACAGCAACTATGGCTACACCTTC. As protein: CASSVGDSNYGYTF.

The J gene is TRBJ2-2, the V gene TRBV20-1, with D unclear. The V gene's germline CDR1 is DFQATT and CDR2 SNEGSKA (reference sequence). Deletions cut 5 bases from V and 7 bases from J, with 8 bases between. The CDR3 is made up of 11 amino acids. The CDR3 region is CSADSRGELFF. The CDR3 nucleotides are TGCAGTGCTGATTCCCGCGGGGAGCTGTTTTTT.

In DNA form, the CDR3 reads TGTGCCAGTAGTATAGATCGCGCAAGGGGGGCAAGGGCTTTCTTT. Amino acid sequence: CASSIDRARGARAFF. V and J are TRBV19 and TRBJ1-1; tentative D call: TRBD1 (6 bases). Germline V gene sequence: CDR1 LNHDA, CDR2 SQIVND (reference sequence). The CDR3 sequence is 15 residues long. V lost 0 bases to trimming and J lost 11 bases, with 19 bases between them.

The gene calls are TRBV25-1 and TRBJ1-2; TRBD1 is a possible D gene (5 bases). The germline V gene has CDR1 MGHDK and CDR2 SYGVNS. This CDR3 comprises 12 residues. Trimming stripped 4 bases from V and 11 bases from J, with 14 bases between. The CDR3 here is CASSGLTGQYTF. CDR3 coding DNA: TGTGCCAGCAGTGGGTTAACAGGCCAATACACCTTC.

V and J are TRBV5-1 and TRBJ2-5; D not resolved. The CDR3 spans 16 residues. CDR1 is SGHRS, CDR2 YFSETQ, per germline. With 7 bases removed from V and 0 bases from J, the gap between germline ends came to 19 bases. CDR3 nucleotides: TGCGCCAGCCTGCCGACTTGGCGAGAACACCAAGAGACCCAGTACTTC. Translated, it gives CASLPTWREHQETQYF.

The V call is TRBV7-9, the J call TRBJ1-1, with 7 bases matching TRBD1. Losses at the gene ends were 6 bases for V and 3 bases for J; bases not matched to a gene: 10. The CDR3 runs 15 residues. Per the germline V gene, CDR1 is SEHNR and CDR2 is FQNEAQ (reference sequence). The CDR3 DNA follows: TGTGCCAGCAGACATCGGACAGGTCTCCACACTGAAGCTTTCTTT. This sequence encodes CASRHRTGLHTEAFF.

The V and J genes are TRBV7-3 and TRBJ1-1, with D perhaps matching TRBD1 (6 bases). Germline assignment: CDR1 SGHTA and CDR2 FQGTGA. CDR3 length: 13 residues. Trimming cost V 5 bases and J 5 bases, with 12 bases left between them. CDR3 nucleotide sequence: TGTGCCAGCAGCCTGGCCCAGGGGACTGAAGCTTTCTTT. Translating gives CASSLAQGTEAFF. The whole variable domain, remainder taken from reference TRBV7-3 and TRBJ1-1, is GAGVSQTPSNKVTEKGKYVELRCDPISGHTALYWYRQSLGQGPEFLIYFQGTGAADDSGLPNDRFFAVRPEGSVSTLKIQRTERGDSAVYLCASSLAQGTEAFFGQGTRLTVV.

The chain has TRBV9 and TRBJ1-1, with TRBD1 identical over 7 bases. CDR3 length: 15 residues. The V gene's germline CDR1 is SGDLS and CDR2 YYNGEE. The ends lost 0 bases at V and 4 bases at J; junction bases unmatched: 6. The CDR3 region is CASSVVGGVGTEAFF. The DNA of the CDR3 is TGTGCCAGCAGCGTAGTAGGGGGCGTGGGCACTGAAGCTTTCTTT.

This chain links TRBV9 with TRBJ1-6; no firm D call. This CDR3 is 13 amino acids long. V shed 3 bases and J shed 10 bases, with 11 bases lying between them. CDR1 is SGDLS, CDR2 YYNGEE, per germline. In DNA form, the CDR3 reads TGTGCCAGCAGCGAACATGATAGGTCACCCCTCCACTTT. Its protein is CASSEHDRSPLHF.

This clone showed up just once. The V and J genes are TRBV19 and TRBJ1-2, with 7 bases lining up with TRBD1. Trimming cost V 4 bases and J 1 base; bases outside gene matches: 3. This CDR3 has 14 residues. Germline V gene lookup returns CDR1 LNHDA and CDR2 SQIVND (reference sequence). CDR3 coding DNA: TGTGCCAGTAGTAGGGACAGCTTTAACTATGGCTACACCTTC. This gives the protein CASSRDSFNYGYTF.

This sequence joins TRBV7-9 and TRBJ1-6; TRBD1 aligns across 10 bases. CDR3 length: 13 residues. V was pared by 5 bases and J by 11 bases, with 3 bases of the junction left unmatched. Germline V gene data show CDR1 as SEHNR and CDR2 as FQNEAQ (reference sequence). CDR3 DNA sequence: TGTGCCAGCAGCCTCGGACAGGGGGCACCCCTCCACTTT. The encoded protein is CASSLGQGAPLHF.

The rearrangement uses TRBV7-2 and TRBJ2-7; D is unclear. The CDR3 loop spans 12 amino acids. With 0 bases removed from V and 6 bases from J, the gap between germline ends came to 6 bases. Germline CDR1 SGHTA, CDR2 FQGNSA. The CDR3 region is CASSLAGFEQYF. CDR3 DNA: TGTGCCAGCAGCTTAGCTGGGTTCGAGCAGTACTTC.

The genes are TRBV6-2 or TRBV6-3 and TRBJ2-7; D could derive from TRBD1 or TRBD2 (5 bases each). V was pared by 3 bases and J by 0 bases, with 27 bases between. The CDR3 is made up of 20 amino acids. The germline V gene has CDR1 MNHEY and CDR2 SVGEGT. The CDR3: CASSYNKGPYREDFSYEQYF. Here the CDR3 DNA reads TGTGCCAGCAGTTATAACAAGGGACCCTACAGAGAGGATTTCTCCTACGAGCAGTACTTC.

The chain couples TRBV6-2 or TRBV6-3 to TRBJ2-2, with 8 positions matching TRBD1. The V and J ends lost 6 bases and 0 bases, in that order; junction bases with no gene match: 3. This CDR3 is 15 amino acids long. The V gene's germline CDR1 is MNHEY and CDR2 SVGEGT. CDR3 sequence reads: CASSLQGANTGELFF. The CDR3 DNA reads TGTGCCAGCAGCCTACAGGGGGCGAACACCGGGGAGCTGTTTTTT.

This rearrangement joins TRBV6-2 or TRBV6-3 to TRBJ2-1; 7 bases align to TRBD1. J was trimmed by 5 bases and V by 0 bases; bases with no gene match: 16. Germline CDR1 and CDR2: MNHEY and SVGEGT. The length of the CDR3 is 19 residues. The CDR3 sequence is CASSYSRIPLDRVNNEQFF. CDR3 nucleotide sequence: TGTGCCAGCAGTTACTCCCGTATACCATTAGACAGGGTGAACAATGAGCAGTTCTTC.

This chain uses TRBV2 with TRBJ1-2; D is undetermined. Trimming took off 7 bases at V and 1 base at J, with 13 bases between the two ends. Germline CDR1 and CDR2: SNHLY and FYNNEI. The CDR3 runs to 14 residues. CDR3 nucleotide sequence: TGTGCCAGCACAGCCAACGAGATTAACTATGGCTACACCTTC. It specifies CASTANEINYGYTF.